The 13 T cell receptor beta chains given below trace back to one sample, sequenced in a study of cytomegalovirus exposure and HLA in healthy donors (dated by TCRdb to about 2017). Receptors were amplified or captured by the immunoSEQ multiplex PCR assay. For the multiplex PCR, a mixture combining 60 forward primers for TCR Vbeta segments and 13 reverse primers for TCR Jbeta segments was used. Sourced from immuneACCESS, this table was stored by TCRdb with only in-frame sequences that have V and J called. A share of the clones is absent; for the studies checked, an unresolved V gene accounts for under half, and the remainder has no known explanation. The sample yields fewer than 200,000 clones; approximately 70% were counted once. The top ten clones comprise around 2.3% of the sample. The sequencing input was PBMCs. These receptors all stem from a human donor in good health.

In DNA, the CDR3 is TGCGCCAGCAGCCAAGATGGACAGGGATACGAGCAGTACTTC. This translates into CASSQDGQGYEQYF. The rearrangement uses TRBV4-3 and TRBJ2-7, with 8 bases aligning to TRBD1. The CDR3 covers 14 residues. The junction had 2 bases not matched to a gene; V was cut back by 0 bases and J by 4 bases. CDR1 LGHNA and CDR2 YSLEER come from the germline V gene.

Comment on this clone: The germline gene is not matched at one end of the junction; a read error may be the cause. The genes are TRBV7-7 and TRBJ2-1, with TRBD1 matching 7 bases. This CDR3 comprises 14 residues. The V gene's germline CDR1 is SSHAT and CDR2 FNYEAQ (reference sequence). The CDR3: CASSLGTAYNEQFF. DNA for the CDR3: TGTGCTAGCAGCTTGGGGACAGCATACAATGAGCAGTTCTTC.

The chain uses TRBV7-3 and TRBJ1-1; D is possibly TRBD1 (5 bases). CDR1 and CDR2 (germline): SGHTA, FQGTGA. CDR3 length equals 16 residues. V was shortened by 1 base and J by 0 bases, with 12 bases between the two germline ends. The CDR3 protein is CASSLSSGFMNTEAFF. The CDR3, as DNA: TGTGCCAGCAGCTTAAGTTCAGGGTTCATGAACACTGAAGCTTTCTTT.

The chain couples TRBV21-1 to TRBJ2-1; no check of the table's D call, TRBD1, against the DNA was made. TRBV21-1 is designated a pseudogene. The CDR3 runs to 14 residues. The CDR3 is CASGGTGGINEQFF. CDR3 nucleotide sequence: TGTGCCAGCGGGGGGACAGGGGGCATAAATGAGCAGTTCTTC.

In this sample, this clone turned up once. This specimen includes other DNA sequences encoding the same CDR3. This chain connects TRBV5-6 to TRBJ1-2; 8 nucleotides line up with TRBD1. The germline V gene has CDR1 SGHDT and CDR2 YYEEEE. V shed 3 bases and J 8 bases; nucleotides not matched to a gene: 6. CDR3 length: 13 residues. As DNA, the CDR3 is TGTGCCAGCAGCTCCGACAGGGGCTACGGCTACACCTTC. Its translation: CASSSDRGYGYTF.

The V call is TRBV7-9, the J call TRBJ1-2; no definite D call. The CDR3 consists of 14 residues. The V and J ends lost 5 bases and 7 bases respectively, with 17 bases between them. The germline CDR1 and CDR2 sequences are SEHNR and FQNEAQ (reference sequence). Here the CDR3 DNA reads TGTGCCAGCAGCCGCACGGGTCTCGTAGGTGGCTACACCTTC. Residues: CASSRTGLVGGYTF.

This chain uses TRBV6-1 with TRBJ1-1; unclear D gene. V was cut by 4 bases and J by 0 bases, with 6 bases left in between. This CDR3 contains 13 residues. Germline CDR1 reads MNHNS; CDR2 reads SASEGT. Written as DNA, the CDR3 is TGTGCCAGCAGTGCGACATTGAACACTGAAGCTTTCTTT. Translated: CASSATLNTEAFF.

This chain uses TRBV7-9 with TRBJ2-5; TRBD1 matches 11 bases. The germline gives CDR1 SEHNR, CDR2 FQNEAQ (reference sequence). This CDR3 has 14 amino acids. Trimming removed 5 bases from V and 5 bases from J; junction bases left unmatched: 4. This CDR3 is CASSGQGARETQYF. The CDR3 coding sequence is TGTGCCAGCAGCGGACAGGGGGCGAGGGAGACCCAGTACTTC.

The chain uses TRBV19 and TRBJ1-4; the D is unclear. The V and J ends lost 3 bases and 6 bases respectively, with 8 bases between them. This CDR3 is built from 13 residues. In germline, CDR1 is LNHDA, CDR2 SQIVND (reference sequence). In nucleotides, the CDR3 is TGTGCCAGTAGTATTGTGGCAGATGAAAAACTGTTTTTT. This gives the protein CASSIVADEKLFF. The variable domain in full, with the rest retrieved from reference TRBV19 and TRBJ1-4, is DGGITQSPKYLFRKEGQNVTLSCEQNLNHDAMYWYRQDPGQGLRLIYYSQIVNDFQKGDIAEGYSVSREKKESFPLTVTSAQKNPTAFYLCASSIVADEKLFFGSGTQLSVL.

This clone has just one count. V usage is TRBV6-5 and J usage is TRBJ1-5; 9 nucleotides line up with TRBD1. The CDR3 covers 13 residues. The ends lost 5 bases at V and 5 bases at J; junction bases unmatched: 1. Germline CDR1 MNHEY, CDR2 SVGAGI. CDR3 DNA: TGTGCCAGCAGTCGGACAGGGGATCAGCCCCAGCATTTT. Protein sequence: CASSRTGDQPQHF.

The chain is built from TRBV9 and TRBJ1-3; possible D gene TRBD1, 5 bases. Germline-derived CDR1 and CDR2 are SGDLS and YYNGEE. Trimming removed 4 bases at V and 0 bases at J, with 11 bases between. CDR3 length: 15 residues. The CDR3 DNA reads TGTGCCAGCAGCTCAGGGTTCCGCTCTGGAAACACCATATATTTT. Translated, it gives CASSSGFRSGNTIYF.

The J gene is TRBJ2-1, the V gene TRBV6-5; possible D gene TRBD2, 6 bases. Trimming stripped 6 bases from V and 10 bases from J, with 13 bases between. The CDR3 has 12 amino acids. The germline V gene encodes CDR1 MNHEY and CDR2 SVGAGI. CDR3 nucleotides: TGTGCCAGCAGGAACGGGAGATCAGAGCAGTTCTTC. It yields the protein CASRNGRSEQFF.

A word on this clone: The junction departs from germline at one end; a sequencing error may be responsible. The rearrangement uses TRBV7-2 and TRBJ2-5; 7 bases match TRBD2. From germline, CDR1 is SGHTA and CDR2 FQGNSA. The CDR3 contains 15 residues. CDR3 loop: CASSLTRDGWGGMDF. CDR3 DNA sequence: TGTGCCAGCAGCTTGACCCGGGACGGATGGGGGGGTATGGACTTC.